The 29 T cell receptor beta chains below come from one sample, sequenced in a study of blood T cell repertoires in COVID-19. Only in-frame clones appear in the TCRdb table, and some are missing; sequencing was by immunoSEQ multiplex PCR. This sample carries around 250,000 clones, roughly 88% of them seen once, and the ten largest clones take about 1.9%. Sample: PBMCs or T cells enriched from blood (not recorded which). These receptors originate from a woman aged 50 to 60 who had recovered from COVID-19.

The chain carries TRBV28 and TRBJ1-3; the match to TRBD1 covers 7 bases. Trimming cost V 4 bases and J 0 bases; bases outside gene matches: 3. Germline CDR1 is MDHEN and CDR2 is SYDVKM. The CDR3 covers 15 residues. CDR3 amino acids: CASSSDRASGNTIYF. The CDR3 bases are TGTGCCAGCAGTTCAGACAGGGCCTCTGGAAACACCATATATTTT.

V and J are TRBV7-6 and TRBJ2-2; D gene ambiguous. This CDR3 has 11 amino acids. Germline CDR1 and CDR2: SGHVS and FNYEAQ. The ends were cut back, 5 bases at V and 5 bases at J, with 3 bases in the middle. CDR3 coding DNA: TGTGCCAGCAGCCCTACCGGGGAGCTGTTTTTT. Protein: CASSPTGELFF.

V and J are TRBV28 and TRBJ1-2; 7 nucleotides match TRBD1. The CDR3 is 15 residues long. From germline, CDR1 is MDHEN and CDR2 SYDVKM. V dropped 4 bases and J dropped 2; count of bases not matched to a gene: 7. CDR3 DNA: TGTGCCAGCAGTTCTTTTGGGACAGAAAACTATGGCTACACCTTC. Translated: CASSSFGTENYGYTF.

The V and J genes are TRBV5-4 and TRBJ2-1, with 7 bases that match TRBD2. CDR1 is SGHNT and CDR2 is YYREEE in the germline V gene (reference sequence). This CDR3 has 15 residues. V shed 2 bases, J shed 5 bases, and the junction held 7 bases outside the gene matches. The CDR3 DNA reads TGTGCCAGCAGCTTATACGGCGGGAGAAACAATGAGCAGTTCTTC. Amino acids: CASSLYGGRNNEQFF.

In its sample, this clone was seen a few times. The genes are TRBV7-9 and TRBJ1-5, with 8 bases matching TRBD1. The J segment lost 6 bases and the V segment lost 1 base, leaving 5 bases of the junction unmatched. Germline lookup yields CDR1 SEHNR and CDR2 FQNEAQ (reference sequence). CDR3 length equals 15 residues. The CDR3 sequence is CASSLGQGLGQPQHF. DNA for the CDR3: TGTGCCAGCAGCTTAGGACAGGGGTTAGGTCAGCCCCAGCATTTT.

This chain links TRBV29-1 with TRBJ2-2; no reliable D call. CDR3 length: 14 amino acids. Germline V lookup: CDR1 SQVTM, CDR2 ANQGSEA. The V and J ends lost 7 bases and 1 base respectively, with 13 bases between them. CDR3 sequence (DNA): TGCAGCGCCTCGGAGTCCCTGAACACCGGGGAGCTGTTTTTT. Encoded protein: CSASESLNTGELFF.

The rearrangement links TRBV27 to TRBJ2-7; tentative D call: TRBD2 (6 bases). This CDR3 has 14 residues. CDR1 MNHEY and CDR2 SMNVEV come from the germline V gene (reference sequence). Trimming pared 5 bases from V and 4 bases from J, leaving 15 bases between. This chain's CDR3 is CASSPWDSDYEQYF. CDR3 sequence (DNA): TGTGCCAGCAGTCCCTGGGACTCCGATTACGAGCAGTACTTC.

The rearrangement joins TRBV24-1 to TRBJ2-1; maybe TRBD2 (6 bases). The V gene's germline CDR1 is KGHDR and CDR2 SFDVKD. Trimming pared 6 bases from V and 6 bases from J, leaving 17 bases between. This CDR3 has 15 residues. The CDR3 coding sequence is TGTGCCACCAGTCTTACCGGGAGTCTGGTCAATGAGCAGTTCTTC. It codes for CATSLTGSLVNEQFF.

The chain recombines TRBV28 with TRBJ1-1; D is possibly TRBD1 (5 bases). This CDR3 comprises 14 residues. Trimming took 3 bases from V and 5 from J, leaving 13 bases between them. CDR1 is MDHEN, CDR2 SYDVKM, per germline. This CDR3 reads CASSLGGELTEAFF. The CDR3 nucleotides are TGTGCCAGCAGTTTGGGAGGGGAGCTGACTGAAGCTTTCTTT.

The V call is TRBV3-1 (or the pseudogene TRBV3-2), the J call TRBJ1-1, with 9 bases lining up with TRBD1. The length of the CDR3 is 15 residues. Germline CDR1 and CDR2: LGHDT and YNNKEL (reference sequence). V was clipped by 2 bases and J by 5 bases; unmatched bases: 6. The CDR3 region has the DNA TGTGCCAGCAGCCAACCGGGGACAGGGAGAACTGAAGCTTTCTTT. Translating gives CASSQPGTGRTEAFF.

This chain uses TRBV27 with TRBJ1-2; tentative D call: TRBD1 (5 bases). V dropped 6 bases and J dropped 4 bases, with 15 bases sitting between them. Germline CDR1 reads MNHEY; CDR2 reads SMNVEV (reference sequence). CDR3 length equals 14 residues. The CDR3, as DNA: TGTGCCAGCAGAGACAGCGCCGAGATCTATGGCTACACCTTC. This translates into CASRDSAEIYGYTF.

The rearrangement uses TRBV6-2 or TRBV6-3 and TRBJ1-5; 11 nucleotides line up with TRBD1. CDR1 and CDR2 from the germline V gene are MNHEY and SVGEGT. The CDR3 extends over 16 amino acids. The V and J ends lost 5 bases and 7 bases, in that order; junction bases with no gene match: 10. The CDR3 region is CASSTPGTGGRQPQHF. The CDR3 DNA reads as TGTGCCAGCAGTACACCCGGGACAGGGGGACGACAGCCCCAGCATTTT.

V and J are TRBV2 and TRBJ1-5; weak D call: TRBD1 (5 bases). V was shortened by 6 bases and J by 1 base, with 22 bases between the two germline ends. Germline V gene sequence: CDR1 SNHLY, CDR2 FYNNEI. CDR3 length: 18 amino acids. The CDR3 here is CASSGGDGARVSNQPQHF. The CDR3 nucleotides are TGTGCCAGCAGCGGGGGGGATGGGGCGCGGGTAAGCAATCAGCCCCAGCATTTT. Complete variable domain (other parts from reference TRBV2 and TRBJ1-5): EPEVTQTPSHQVTQMGQEVILRCVPISNHLYFYWYRQILGQKVEFLVSFYNNEISEKSEIFDDQFSVERPDGSNFTLKIRSTKLEDSAMYFCASSGGDGARVSNQPQHFGDGTRLSIL.

The V and J genes are TRBV2 and TRBJ1-1; TRBD1 agrees at 10 bases. CDR1 and CDR2 (germline): SNHLY, FYNNEI. V was pared by 6 bases and J by 4 bases, with 8 bases of the junction left unmatched. The CDR3 covers 15 residues. This chain's CDR3 is CASRRTGGRVTEAFF. DNA for the CDR3: TGTGCCAGCAGAAGGACAGGGGGGAGAGTCACTGAAGCTTTCTTT.

This clone was detected once. The V call is TRBV4-1, the J call TRBJ1-1; D gene ambiguous. Trimming cost V 4 bases and J 5 bases, with 8 bases left between them. CDR1 is MGHRA and CDR2 is YSYEKL in the germline V gene. This CDR3 is built from 12 residues. CDR3 DNA sequence: TGCGCCAGCAGCCCCCGCGGGACTGAAGCTTTCTTT. Translation gives CASSPRGTEAFF.

The table lists this clone with a count of one. The chain combines TRBV19 with TRBJ2-6; no definite D call. V lost 6 bases and J 0 bases, leaving 9 bases between the germline ends. In germline, CDR1 is LNHDA, CDR2 SQIVND (reference sequence). The CDR3 has 15 amino acids. The CDR3 nucleotides read TGTGCCAGTAGCGGGTACGGCTCTGGGGCCAACGTCCTGACTTTC. Translation gives CASSGYGSGANVLTF.

The chain recombines TRBV29-1 with TRBJ1-2, with D possibly matching TRBD1 (5 bases). V gave up 0 bases and J gave up 4 bases, with 9 bases separating them. Germline lookup yields CDR1 SQVTM and CDR2 ANQGSEA. The CDR3 covers 13 residues. The CDR3 DNA reads as TGCAGCGTTGAAGACAGGGCTTTCTATGGCTACACCTTC. Amino acid sequence: CSVEDRAFYGYTF.

The V gene is TRBV28, the J gene TRBJ2-3; D is undetermined. Germline V gene lookup returns CDR1 MDHEN and CDR2 SYDVKM. This CDR3 contains 13 residues. V lost 5 bases to trimming and J lost 7 bases, with 13 bases between them. The CDR3 nucleotides read TGTGCCAGCAGTACTCAATCCCTTAATACGCAGTATTTT. Its protein product is CASSTQSLNTQYF.

The rearrangement joins TRBV5-1 to TRBJ2-3; TRBD1 is a possible D gene (5 bases). The germline CDR1 and CDR2 sequences are SGHRS and YFSETQ. The CDR3 contains 17 residues. Trimming cost V 3 bases and J 2 bases, with 19 bases left between them. Here the CDR3 DNA reads TGCGCCAGCAGCTCCCCCCCAGGGTTTATTTCCACAGATACGCAGTATTTT. Residues: CASSSPPGFISTDTQYF. Supplemented by reference TRBV5-1 and TRBJ2-3, the full variable domain reads KAGVTQTPRYLIKTRGQQVTLSCSPISGHRSVSWYQQTPGQGLQFLFEYFSETQRNKGNFPGRFSGRQFSNSRSEMNVSTLELGDSALYLCASSSPPGFISTDTQYFGPGTRLTVL.

This clone was observed once. V is TRBV5-5 and J is TRBJ2-6; TRBD1 might be the D (5 bases). V was trimmed by 5 bases and J by 2 bases, leaving 17 bases between them. The germline CDR1 and CDR2 sequences are SGHKS and YYEKEE (reference sequence). The CDR3 spans 17 residues. In DNA, the CDR3 is TGTGCCAGCAGGTGGGCGGTTGGGGCCACTGGGGCCAACGTCCTGACTTTC. Protein sequence: CASRWAVGATGANVLTF.

CDR3 sequence: CASSLPPGDTGELFF. DNA of the CDR3: TGTGCCAGCAGTTTACCCCCAGGGGACACCGGGGAGCTGTTTTTT. V and J are TRBV28 and TRBJ2-2; tentatively, D is TRBD1 (6 bases). The CDR3 is 15 residues long. V was pared by 2 bases and J by 3 bases, with 10 bases between. From germline, CDR1 is MDHEN and CDR2 SYDVKM. Complete variable domain (other parts from reference TRBV28 and TRBJ2-2): DVKVTQSSRYLVKRTGEKVFLECVQDMDHENMFWYRQDPGLGLRLIYFSYDVKMKEKGDIPEGYSVSREKKERFSLILESASTNQTSMYLCASSLPPGDTGELFFGEGSRLTVL.

The CDR3 region is CASSLSVNTDTQYF. The CDR3 nucleotides read TGTGCCAGCAGCCTGAGCGTCAACACAGATACGCAGTATTTT. V gene TRBV3-1 (or the pseudogene TRBV3-2) combines with J gene TRBJ2-3; no clear D gene. The CDR3 spans 14 residues. CDR1 is LGHDT and CDR2 is YNNKEL in the germline V gene (reference sequence). Trimming pared 4 bases from V and 2 bases from J, leaving 10 bases between.

This clone was picked up one time. The rearrangement uses TRBV5-1 and TRBJ2-2; D ambiguous. Looked up from germline, CDR1 is SGHRS and CDR2 is YFSETQ. This CDR3 contains 12 residues. Trimming cost V 7 bases and J 6 bases, with 10 bases left between them. The CDR3, as DNA: TGCGCCAGCCAACTCCGCCCCGGGGAGCTGTTTTTT. This codes for CASQLRPGELFF.

This chain uses TRBV7-3 with TRBJ1-3; D is undetermined. Trimming pared 5 bases from V and 3 bases from J, leaving 5 bases between. CDR3 length equals 12 residues. From germline, CDR1 is SGHTA and CDR2 FQGTGA. The DNA for the CDR3 is TGTGCCAGCAGCCCGGGTGGAAACACCATATATTTT. It is translated as CASSPGGNTIYF.

V gene TRBV4-1 combines with J gene TRBJ1-2; TRBD1 agrees at 8 bases. CDR1 and CDR2 from the germline V gene are MGHRA and YSYEKL. After removal of 0 bases from V and 3 bases from J, the junction contained 9 bases not matched to a gene. This CDR3 is built from 17 residues. CDR3 nucleotide sequence: TGCGCCAGCAGCCAAGATCCGAACCGACAGGGGTACTATGGCTACACCTTC. Its translation: CASSQDPNRQGYYGYTF.

This chain links TRBV27 with TRBJ1-6; D gene unclear. Looked up from germline, CDR1 is MNHEY and CDR2 is SMNVEV (reference sequence). CDR3 length: 15 residues. Trimming shortened V by 2 bases and J by 7 bases, and 12 bases separated the two germline ends. CDR3 sequence (DNA): TGTGCCAGCAGTTTAGCATTATTCGGGAATTCACCCCTCCACTTT. This translates into CASSLALFGNSPLHF.

The J gene is TRBJ2-5, the V gene TRBV3-1 (or the pseudogene TRBV3-2); 7 bases map to TRBD2. The CDR3 sequence is 13 residues long. V dropped 5 bases and J dropped 5; count of bases not matched to a gene: 5. CDR1 and CDR2 from the germline V gene are LGHDT and YNNKEL (reference sequence). CDR3 residues: CASSTTSWETQYF. The CDR3 coding sequence is TGTGCCAGCAGCACGACTAGCTGGGAGACCCAGTACTTC.

This clone appeared a few times. The chain employs TRBV28 and TRBJ1-2; possibly TRBD1 for D (5 bases). The length of the CDR3 is 14 residues. CDR1 and CDR2 (germline): MDHEN, SYDVKM. V was shortened by 6 bases and J by 6 bases, with 17 bases between the two germline ends. The CDR3 loop is CASSPRQTEDGYTF. The DNA of the CDR3 is TGTGCCAGCAGCCCCAGACAGACCGAAGATGGCTACACCTTC.

The CDR3 DNA sequence: TGTGCCAGCTCACCAACAGCCACCTCCTACGAGCAGTACTTC. Its protein product is CASSPTATSYEQYF. V and J are TRBV18 and TRBJ2-7; no reliable D call. The CDR3 loop spans 14 amino acids. Germline V gene sequence: CDR1 KGHSH, CDR2 LQKENI. V was trimmed by 2 bases and J by 0 bases, leaving 8 bases between them.